What follows is one TCR beta chain and its context. Researchers prepared the TCRbeta library using unique molecular identifiers, the study reports. TCRdb analysed the PCR reads with MiXCR anew, one entry per CDR3 protein. This sample carries about 640,000 distinct CDR3 sequences, approximately 16% of them seen once, and the ten largest clones take 1.1%. After removal of 3 bases from V and 3 bases from J, the junction contained 6 bases not matched to a gene. CDR1 SEHNR and CDR2 FQNEAQ come from the germline V gene (reference sequence). The length of the CDR3 is 16 residues. This entry comes from a study of T-cell reconstitution after alpha-beta-depleted transplantation in children.

The receptor's source is a human donor who donated a stem cell graft to a child with acute myeloid leukemia. This sample comprised PBMCs from the stem cell graft donor, obtained from the stem cell graft. The V call is TRBV7-9, the J call TRBJ2-5; 11 positions agree with TRBD1. CDR3 sequence reads: CASSFLTGQGEETQYF. The CDR3 DNA is TGTGCCAGCAGCTTCCTCACGGGACAGGGGGAAGAGACCCAGTACTTC. The full variable domain, completed using reference TRBV7-9 and TRBJ2-5, is DTGVSQNPRHKITKRGQNVTFRCDPISEHNRLYWYRQTLGQGPEFLTYFQNEAQLEKSRLLSDRFSAERPKGSFSTLEIQRTEQGDSAMYLCASSFLTGQGEETQYFGPGTRLLVL.